This T cell receptor beta chain is from a study of spatial heterogeneity in lung cancer. Study results and limitations: Expanded TCR counts, ubiquitous and regional, correlated respectively with ubiquitous and regional nonsynonymous mutation counts. Tumoral mutation counts were tracked by counts of expanded intratumoral alpha and beta TCRs.

Time point: sample taken at primary tumor resection. TCRdb re-called the 5' RACE reads with MiXCR, one entry per CDR3 protein. The top ten clones hold 10% of a sample with approximately 21,000 distinct CDR3 sequences, about 6% of them seen once. This clonotype was recorded at least ten times. Antigen unknown. The V and J ends lost 4 bases and 7 bases respectively, with 20 bases between them. This CDR3 has 16 amino acids. Looked up from germline, CDR1 is MGHRA and CDR2 is YSYEKL. The chain uses TRBV4-1 and TRBJ2-1, with D tentatively TRBD2 (7 bases). This clonotype was obtained from a male donor with early-stage non-small cell lung cancer. Sample: lung tumor tissue, taken at surgery. The DNA for the CDR3 is TGCGCCAGCAGCCTTCGGGGGGCGATAGCGTTTAATGAGCAGTTCTTC. Protein: CASSLRGAIAFNEQFF.